The 8 T cell receptor beta chains given below trace back to one sample, sequenced in a study of cytomegalovirus exposure and HLA in healthy donors. Primers included in the PCR were 60 Vbeta and 13 Jbeta primers. Assay: immunoSEQ multiplex PCR; the TCRdb copy retains only in-frame clones and omits some. Of 170,000 or so clones listed, 81% were seen once; the top ten hold 2.2%. The sequenced sample was PBMCs. The receptors here all came from a woman aged 25 to 45 in good health and CMV-seronegative.

This chain uses TRBV19 with TRBJ2-2; 7 nucleotides line up with TRBD1. The V gene's germline CDR1 is LNHDA and CDR2 SQIVND (reference sequence). Trimming cost V 4 bases and J 6 bases; bases outside gene matches: 2. This CDR3 spans 13 amino acids. CDR3 bases: TGTGCCAGTAGTAAGACAGGGTCCGGGGAGCTGTTTTTT. It specifies CASSKTGSGELFF.

The V gene is TRBV27, the J gene TRBJ1-1, with D unresolved. The CDR3 has 14 residues. V gave up 6 bases and J gave up 3 bases, with 14 bases separating them. CDR1 and CDR2 (germline): MNHEY, SMNVEV (reference sequence). The CDR3 DNA sequence: TGTGCCAGCAGCTGGACGGGGATTCACACTGAAGCTTTCTTT. The encoded protein is CASSWTGIHTEAFF.

This chain links TRBV7-9 with TRBJ1-4, with D unresolved. CDR3 size: 15 residues. Germline V gene sequence: CDR1 SEHNR, CDR2 FQNEAQ (reference sequence). With 5 bases removed from V and 7 bases from J, the gap between germline ends came to 17 bases. CDR3 in amino acids: CASSPGVREGEKLFF. CDR3 DNA: TGTGCCAGCAGCCCTGGGGTCCGGGAGGGTGAAAAACTGTTTTTT.

The table lists this clone with a count of one. The chain links TRBV30 to TRBJ2-5, with D possibly matching TRBD2 (5 bases). V shed 1 base and J shed 5 bases, with 8 bases lying between them. Germline CDR1 is GTSNPN and CDR2 is SVGIG (reference sequence). The CDR3 totals 12 residues. The CDR3 region has the DNA TGTGCCTGGAGTGGGGAGCTGGAGACCCAGTACTTC. Its translation is CAWSGELETQYF.

The table lists this clone with a few counts. The chain is built from TRBV10-2 and TRBJ1-1, with unresolved D. CDR1 is WSHSY, CDR2 SAAADI, per germline. The CDR3 length is 17 residues. V dropped 0 bases and J dropped 3 bases, with 17 bases sitting between them. The CDR3 protein is CASSESMGVSADTEAFF. CDR3 nucleotides: TGCGCCAGCAGTGAGTCAATGGGAGTTTCGGCAGACACTGAAGCTTTCTTT.

As for this clone: Germline and junction disagree at one end, which may indicate a read error. J is TRBJ2-7 and V is TRBV7-9; D possibly corresponds to TRBD1 (6 bases). This CDR3 has 13 residues. In germline, CDR1 is SEHNR, CDR2 FQNEAQ (reference sequence). The CDR3 loop is CSSSQGNHYEQYF. CDR3 DNA: TGTTCCAGCAGCCAGGGGAATCACTACGAGCAGTACTTC.

The V gene is TRBV9, the J gene TRBJ1-6; D gene unclear. Trimming removed 4 bases from V and 10 bases from J, with 21 bases in between. This CDR3 is built from 16 residues. CDR1 SGDLS and CDR2 YYNGEE come from the germline V gene. CDR3 sequence: CASSPMLTRVGSPLHF. The CDR3 bases are TGTGCCAGCAGCCCGATGTTAACTAGGGTAGGCTCACCCCTCCACTTT.

This rearrangement joins TRBV10-2 to TRBJ2-5; 11 nucleotides match TRBD2. Unmatched junction bases numbered 7, after V lost 5 bases and J lost 2 bases. The CDR3 is made up of 16 amino acids. CDR1 WSHSY and CDR2 SAAADI come from the germline V gene. CDR3 nucleotide sequence: TGCGCCAGCAGTCCTCTAGCGGGGGGCTCACAAGAGACCCAGTACTTC. Its translation: CASSPLAGGSQETQYF.